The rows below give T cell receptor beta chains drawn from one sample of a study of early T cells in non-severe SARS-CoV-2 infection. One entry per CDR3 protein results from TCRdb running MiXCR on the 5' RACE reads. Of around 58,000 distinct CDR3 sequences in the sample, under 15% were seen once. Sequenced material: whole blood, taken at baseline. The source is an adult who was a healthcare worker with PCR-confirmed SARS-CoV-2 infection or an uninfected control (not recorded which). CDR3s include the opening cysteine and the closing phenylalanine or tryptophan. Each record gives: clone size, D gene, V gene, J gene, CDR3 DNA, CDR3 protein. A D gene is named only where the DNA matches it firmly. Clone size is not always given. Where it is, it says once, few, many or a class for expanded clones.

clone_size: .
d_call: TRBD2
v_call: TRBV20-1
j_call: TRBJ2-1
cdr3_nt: TGCAGTGCTAGTATCGGGACTAGCGCTTTGGTGCAGTTCTTC
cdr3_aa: CSASIGTSALVQFF

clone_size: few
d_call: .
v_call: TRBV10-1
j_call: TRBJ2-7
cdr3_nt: TGCGCCACGTCTCAGGGGAGCTCCTACGAGCAGTACTTC
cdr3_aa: CATSQGSSYEQYF

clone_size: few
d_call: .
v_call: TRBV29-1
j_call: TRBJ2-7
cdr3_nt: TGCAGCGTTGAGGCAGGTAGTAACTCCTACGAGCAGTACTTC
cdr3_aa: CSVEAGSNSYEQYF

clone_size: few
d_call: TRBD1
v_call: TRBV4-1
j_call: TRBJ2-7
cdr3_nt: TGCGCCAGCAGCCAACTGGACAGGGGGTTCTACGAGCAGTACTTC
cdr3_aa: CASSQLDRGFYEQYF

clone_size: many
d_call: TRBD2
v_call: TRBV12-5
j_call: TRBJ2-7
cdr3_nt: TGTGCTAGTGGTTTAGGCGGGGGTCACGAGCAGTACTTC
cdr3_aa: CASGLGGGHEQYF

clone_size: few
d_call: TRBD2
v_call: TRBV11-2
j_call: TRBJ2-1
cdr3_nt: TGTGCCAGCACCTATAGCGGGAGATCCTACAATGAGCAGTTCTTC
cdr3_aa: CASTYSGRSYNEQFF

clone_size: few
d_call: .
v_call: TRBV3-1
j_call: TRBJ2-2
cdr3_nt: TGTGCCAGCAGCCGTGGGGGAACGAACACCGGGGAGCTGTTTTTT
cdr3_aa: CASSRGGTNTGELFF

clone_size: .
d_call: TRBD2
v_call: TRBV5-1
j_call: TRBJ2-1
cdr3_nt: TGCGCCAGCAGCAAGGGGACTAGCGGGAGACGAATATACTCCTACAATGAGCAGTTCTTC
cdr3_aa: CASSKGTSGRRIYSYNEQFF

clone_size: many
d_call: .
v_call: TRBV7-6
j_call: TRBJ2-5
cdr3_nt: TGTGCCAGCAGCTCCCAGGGGCAGGGACGCCAAGAGACCCAGTACTTC
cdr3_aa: CASSSQGQGRQETQYF

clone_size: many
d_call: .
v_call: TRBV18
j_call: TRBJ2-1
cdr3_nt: TGTGCCAGCTCACCAAGGGGAGATGAGCAGTTCTTC
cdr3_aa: CASSPRGDEQFF

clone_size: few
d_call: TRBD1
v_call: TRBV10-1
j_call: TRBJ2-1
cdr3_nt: TGCGCCAGCTCGGGACAGGGACGATCCTACAATGAGCAGTTCTTC
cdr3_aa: CASSGQGRSYNEQFF

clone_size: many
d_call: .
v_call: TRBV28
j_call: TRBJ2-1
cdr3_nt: TGTGCCAGCAGTACCCCACAGGGAGATGAGCAGTTCTTC
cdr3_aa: CASSTPQGDEQFF

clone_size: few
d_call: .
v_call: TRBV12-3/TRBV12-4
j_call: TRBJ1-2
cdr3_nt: TGTGCCAGCAGTTTAGTCTGGAGGCCTAATGGCTACACCTTC
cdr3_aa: CASSLVWRPNGYTF

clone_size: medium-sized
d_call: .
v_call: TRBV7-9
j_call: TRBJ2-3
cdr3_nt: TGTGCCAGCAGCGCCGAGGCTAGCGCCGGGGATACGCAGTATTTT
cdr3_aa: CASSAEASAGDTQYF

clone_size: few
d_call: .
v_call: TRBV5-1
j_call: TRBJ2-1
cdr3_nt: TGCGCCAGCAGCTCCCCCCGGGGCTCCAATGAGCAGTTCTTC
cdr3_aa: CASSSPRGSNEQFF

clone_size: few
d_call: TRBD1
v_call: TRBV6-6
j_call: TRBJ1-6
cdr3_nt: TGTGCCAGCACCAACCGGGACAGGGGTTCACCCCTCCACTTT
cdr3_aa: CASTNRDRGSPLHF

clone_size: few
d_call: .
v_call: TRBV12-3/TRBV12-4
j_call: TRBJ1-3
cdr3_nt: TGTGCCAGCAGTCGTCTTGACTCTGGAAACACCATATATTTT
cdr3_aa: CASSRLDSGNTIYF

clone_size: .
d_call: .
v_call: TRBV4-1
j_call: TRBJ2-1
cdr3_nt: TGCGCCAGCAGCCAAGTAGGGGTGTATGAGCAGTTCTTC
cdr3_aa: CASSQVGVYEQFF

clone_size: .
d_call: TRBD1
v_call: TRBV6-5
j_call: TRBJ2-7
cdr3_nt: TGTGCCAGCAGTTGGGACAGGAACTCCTACGAGCAGTACTTC
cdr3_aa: CASSWDRNSYEQYF

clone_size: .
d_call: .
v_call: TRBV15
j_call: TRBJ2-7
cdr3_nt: TGTGCCACCAGCAGCCGGGACCGCCACTCCTACGAGCAGTACTTC
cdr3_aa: CATSSRDRHSYEQYF

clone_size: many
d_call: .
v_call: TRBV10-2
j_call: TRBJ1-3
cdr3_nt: TGCGCCAGCAGTGAGACAGGGAGAGCTGGAAACACCATATATTTT
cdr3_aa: CASSETGRAGNTIYF

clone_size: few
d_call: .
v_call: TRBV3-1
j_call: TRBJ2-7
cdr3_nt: TGTGCCAGCAGCCAGCCCCTGGCAGTTCACGGAAGGCGGGAGCAGTACTTC
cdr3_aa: CASSQPLAVHGRREQYF

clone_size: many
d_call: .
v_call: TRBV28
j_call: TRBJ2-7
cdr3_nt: TGTGCCAGCAGTTCGGGGGCGGGAACCGAGCAGTACTTC
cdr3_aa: CASSSGAGTEQYF

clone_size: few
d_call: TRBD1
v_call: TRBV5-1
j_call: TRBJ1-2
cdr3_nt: TGCGCCAGCAGCTCTCCGGGACAGGGAAGGTCTGGCTACACCTTC
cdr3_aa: CASSSPGQGRSGYTF

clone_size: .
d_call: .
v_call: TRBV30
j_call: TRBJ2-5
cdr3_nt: TGTGCCTGGAGTCCAATAGGGGGAGAGACCCAGTACTTC
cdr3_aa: CAWSPIGGETQYF

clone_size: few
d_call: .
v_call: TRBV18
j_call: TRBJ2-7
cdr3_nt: TGTGCCAGCTCACCCCTGTCCTCAGGCCTTCTCGAGCAGTACTTC
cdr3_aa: CASSPLSSGLLEQYF

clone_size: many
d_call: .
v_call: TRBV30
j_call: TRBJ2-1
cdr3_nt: TGTGCCTGGACTGTACCCATCAGGGCGTCCTCCAATGAGCAGTTCTTC
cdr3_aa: CAWTVPIRASSNEQFF

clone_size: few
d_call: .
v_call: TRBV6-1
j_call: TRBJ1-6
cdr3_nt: TGTGCCAGCAGCAGACTTACCAATTCACCCCTCCACTTT
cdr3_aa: CASSRLTNSPLHF

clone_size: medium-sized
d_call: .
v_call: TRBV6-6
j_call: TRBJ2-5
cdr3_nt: TGTGCCAGCAGCGCGCAAGAGACCCAGTACTTC
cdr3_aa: CASSAQETQYF

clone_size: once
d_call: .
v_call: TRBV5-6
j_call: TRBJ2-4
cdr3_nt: TGTGCCAGCAGCTTGAGTTGGGAAAACATTCAGTACTTC
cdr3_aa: CASSLSWENIQYF

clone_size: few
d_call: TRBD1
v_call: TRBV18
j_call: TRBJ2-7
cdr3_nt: TGTGCCAGCTCACCAAGCCAGGGGGTGCGGGAGCAGTACTTC
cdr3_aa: CASSPSQGVREQYF

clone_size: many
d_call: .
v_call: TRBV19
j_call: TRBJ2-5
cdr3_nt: TGTGCCAGTAGTATCGGGGCCCGGGGGACCCAGTACTTC
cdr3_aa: CASSIGARGTQYF